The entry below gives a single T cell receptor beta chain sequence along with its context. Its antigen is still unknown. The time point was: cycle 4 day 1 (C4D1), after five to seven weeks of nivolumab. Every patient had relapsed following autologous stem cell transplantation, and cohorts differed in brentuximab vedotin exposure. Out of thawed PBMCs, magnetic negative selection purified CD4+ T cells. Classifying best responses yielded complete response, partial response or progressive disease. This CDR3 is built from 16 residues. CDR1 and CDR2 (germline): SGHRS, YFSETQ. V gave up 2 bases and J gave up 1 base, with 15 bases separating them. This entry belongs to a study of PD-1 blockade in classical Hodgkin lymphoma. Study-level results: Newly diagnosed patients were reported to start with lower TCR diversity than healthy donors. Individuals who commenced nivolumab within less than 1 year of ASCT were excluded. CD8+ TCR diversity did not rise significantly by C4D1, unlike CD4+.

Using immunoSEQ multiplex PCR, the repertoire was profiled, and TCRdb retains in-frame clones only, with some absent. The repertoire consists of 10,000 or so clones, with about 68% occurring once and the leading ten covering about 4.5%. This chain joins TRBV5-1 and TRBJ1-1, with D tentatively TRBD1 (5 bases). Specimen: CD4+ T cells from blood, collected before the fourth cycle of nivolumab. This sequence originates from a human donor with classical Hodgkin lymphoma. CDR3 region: CASSLTGPKRNTEAFF. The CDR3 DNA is TGCGCCAGCAGCTTAACAGGCCCAAAGAGGAACACTGAAGCTTTCTTT.